This TCR beta chain originates from a study of cytomegalovirus exposure and HLA in healthy donors (dated by TCRdb to 2015 to 2018). Turning to the overall study: An earlier analysis of approximately 550 of the donors reported 250 to 300 Gb of sequence data and some 120 million unique TCR beta sequences from around 200 million T cells. An early release covering about 600 HLA-typed donors comprised 300 to 350 gigabases of sequencing data and around 80 million unique TCR sequences. Of the 300 to 500 genotyped donors, approximately 81% were placed in the genetic ancestry cluster associated with self-reported Caucasian donors. The study aimed to test whether signatures of past pathogen exposure could be identified by cataloging public T cell receptors. Using immunosequencing, the study profiled T cell repertoires from 550 to 750 subjects and related those repertoires to cytomegalovirus serostatus. Besides the first cohort of roughly 700 subjects, a separate validation cohort made up of around 120 different subjects was used. To predict cytomegalovirus infection status, the study combined high-throughput TCR immunosequencing, statistical association of individual TCRs with disease status, and machine learning. A later analysis re-analyzed previously published TCR beta repertoires from several hundred donors and added high-resolution HLA genotyping to study TCR occurrence patterns. Rather than using new phenotypic data, the later analysis identified candidate immune exposures from TCR beta sequences and from how often those sequences occurred across donors. To decide whether each TCR beta V gene segment behaved as functional or pseudogenic, an earlier analysis of some 600 of the donors relied on high-throughput TCR beta sequencing. Donor age, sex, ethnicity and CMV serostatus were compiled together with the repertoire data. Genome-wide SNP genotypes for about 65% of the roughly 670 donors were used in a later genetic analysis, which treated that subset as a discovery cohort. All discovery cohort repertoires had been generated on a single sequencing platform. HLA typing included class I and class II loci at four-digit resolution. The number of typed donors differed by locus: roughly 620-640 for A, B, C, DRB1 and DQB1; 522 for DQA1; approximately 610 for DPA1; and 450 to 480 for DPB1. Several DR-DQ haplotypes were treated as single units for association and clustering because of strong linkage in the cohort. Among about 410 genotyped donors of the cohort, an average of about 240,000 unique TCR beta nucleotide sequences was sequenced per donor, of which about 18% were non-productive. Beyond this particular receptor, the publication reports: In a later analysis, several top co-occurrence clusters were reported to appear linked to parvovirus B19, influenza, CMV and Epstein-Barr virus. In a later genetic analysis, fewer N-insertions in productive TCRs were reported among donors in an Asian-associated ancestry cluster than the roughly 640-donor mean. Immune exposure information for the cohort was limited to CMV serostatus. In a later analysis, TCR association rates were found to vary across HLA loci, with the most associated TCRs seen for DRB1 alleles and the fewest for HLA-C alleles. Sequencing depth was assumed to be roughly uniform across donors in the presence/absence analyses, though that assumption may not hold. A few of the identified cytomegalovirus-associated TCR beta chains were confirmed in vitro to be specific for cytomegalovirus antigens. The study gave a list of some 150 TCR beta chains associated with cytomegalovirus. Because some donors lacked HLA typing at each locus, the association tests relied only on the typed subset. A further reported finding was that TCR beta sequences accurately predicted the HLA-A and HLA-B alleles for most subjects in the first cohort. This cohort had only TCR beta chains sequenced, and the lack of alpha or paired-chain data limited which features could be detected. A group of highly shared sequence variants was considered likely to be a technical artifact of the sequencing pipeline. Correlated functional status among segregating V segments might be attributable to linkage disequilibrium, but an unknown experimental factor could not be ruled out. An association between a missense DCLRE1C variant and V-gene and J-gene trimming of TCR beta chains was found in a later genetic analysis and replicated in an independent cohort. The classifier was reported to diagnose cytomegalovirus status with high specificity and sensitivity in both the original cohort and the validation cohort. Some IMGT-functional V segments, including TRBV6-2 and TRBV6-3, could not be distinguished by the 87-base-pair reads and were therefore excluded. In an earlier analysis of approximately 590 of the donors, most TCR beta V segments appeared in productive rearrangements about 90% or about 30% of the time, broadly matching IMGT annotations. Across donors, most TCR sequences were observed very rarely, whereas some public TCRs were present in many individuals. A later analysis found that most CMV-associated TCR beta chains appeared HLA-restricted, with HLA associations seemingly driven largely by CMV exposure. A later analysis found that HLA-associated TCR beta chains were more clonally expanded and had lower generation probabilities than equally common non-associated chains. Specific HLA alleles were associated with 15,000 to 20,000 TCR beta sequences at a false discovery rate of 0.05 in a later analysis. The authors suggested that the approach could potentially be generalized to other disease states and immunological phenotypes. The earlier analysis of approximately 590 of the donors excluded fewer than 20 rarely observed V segments, including chromosome 9 orphons, because counts were too low. When HLA alleles, especially DR and DQ, strongly co-occurred, attributing TCR associations to individual alleles was difficult.

For this clone: The clone's antigen remains unknown. Nothing much larger sits one base from this clone, and base qualities are not available.

Library generation was performed with the immunoSEQ multiplex PCR assay. For the multiplex PCR, a mixture combining 60 forward primers for TCR Vbeta segments and 13 reverse primers for TCR Jbeta segments was used. Amplification of the CDR3 region of rearranged TCR beta genes was performed with a multiplex PCR assay on genomic DNA. On the Illumina HiSeq System, the amplified TCR beta libraries were sequenced as 87-base-pair reads. In the paper's pipeline: In a later analysis, about 80 million unique TCR beta chains were counted across the 690 or so repertoires, and roughly 11 million of these chains were shared by at least two donors. To remove PCR and sequencing errors, raw reads were error-corrected and collapsed into unique sequences using a nearest-neighbor algorithm that merged closely related sequences. V, D and J gene segments were assigned by aligning CDR3 sequences to IMGT reference sequences. For a sequence to be retained, at least a six-nucleotide match to both a V gene segment and a J gene segment was required. A rearrangement was called productive if the CDR3 had no stop codons and remained in frame with V and J, and every other rearrangement was called non-productive. CDR3 was defined by IMGT convention, running from the second conserved V-encoded cysteine to the conserved J-encoded phenylalanine. Sequences without an unambiguous match to a single V gene segment were excluded from the earlier analysis of a few hundred of the donors. An earlier analysis of 587 of the donors called V segments functional above 56.7% productive rearrangements and segregating when the between-donor standard deviation exceeded 5%. A statistical classification framework was built for diagnosing cytomegalovirus status from the catalog of TCR beta chain sequences. A later analysis assigned V and J genes by comparing TCR nucleotide sequences with IMGT/GENE-DB human TR gene sequences. The TCRdist pipeline was used in a later analysis to assign CDR3 sequences and most-parsimonious VDJ recombination scenarios. In a later analysis, each TCR beta chain was defined by its CDR3 amino acid sequence together with its V-gene family, and reads lacking a unique V-gene family were excluded. A later analysis removed several hundred highly shared, low-generation-probability nucleotide sequences to deal with suspected cross-contamination and a sequencing artifact. In a later analysis, a clonal expansion index was calculated for each public chain from normalized within-repertoire ranks of inferred template counts. Generation probabilities in a later analysis came from a VDJ recombination model fitted to out-of-frame rearrangements, and those results were checked against IGoR. In a later analysis, hypergeometric tests were used to score TCR-TCR, TCR-HLA and TCR-CMV co-occurrence, with a repertoire-size bias correction applied to TCR pairs. A later analysis estimated false discovery rates by permuting HLA or CMV assignments 20 times. In a later analysis, co-occurring TCRs were grouped using DBSCAN, and TCRdist sequence similarity was added for clustering within HLA-allele-positive subsets. For co-occurrence clustering, repertoires with fewer than 30,000 or more than 120,000 public chains were excluded, along with roughly 5 repertoires with anomalous nucleotide sharing. TCRdb obtained this table from immuneACCESS and retained in-frame rearrangements with V and J assigned. These tables miss some clones; where compared with another copy, unresolved V genes account for less than half of the shortfall, and the remainder is unexplained. The V and J calls and clone size come from that table; D and trimming were worked out from the DNA. The sample table records under 80,000 clones; approximately 71% of these occur just once. The leading ten clones occupy 7% to 7.5% of the sample.

Reading the germline V gene gives CDR1 MGHRA and CDR2 YSYEKL. At the junction V is shortened by 4 bases and J by 8 bases; bases outside the gene matches: 8. The CDR3 holds 15 amino acids from the cysteine to the phenylalanine. Only CDR3 DNA is held: 45 bases, read in frame from base 1. The cohort consisted of 650 to 850 healthy bone marrow donors. All cohort members were sampled while nominally healthy, although unrecorded immune exposures were likely present. The donor tested CMV seronegative and was one of the 352 seronegative cohort members. Every donor gave a peripheral blood sample, and the peripheral blood mononuclear cells from that sample were used for TCR beta sequencing. The Qiagen DNeasy Blood Extraction Kit was used to extract genomic DNA from the blood cell samples.

This TCR was recovered from a woman between 35 and 50 years old in good health and CMV-seronegative. The sequencing input was PBMCs. The chain is made from TRBV4-1 and TRBJ2-1, and 10 bases in between align with TRBD1. The CDR3 in this case is CASSPDRGFRDEQFF. The nucleotide sequence is TGCGCCAGCAGCCCGGACAGGGGGTTTCGGGATGAGCAGTTCTTC.